This TCR beta chain is drawn from a study of cytomegalovirus exposure and HLA in healthy donors. Findings of the study overall: Cytomegalovirus association was assigned to over 150 TCR beta chains. Later work found most CMV-associated TCR beta chains apparently HLA-restricted.

Amplification used 60 Vbeta primers and 13 Jbeta primers. Generated by immunoSEQ multiplex PCR, the TCRdb table keeps only in-frame clones and is missing some. Here the sample spans approximately 170,000 clones, around 78% being singletons. Per the germline V gene, CDR1 is SGHDT and CDR2 is YYEEEE. The CDR3 sequence is 14 residues long. V lost 0 bases to trimming and J lost 8 bases, with 14 bases between them. On this clone: Its antigen is currently unknown.

The chain couples TRBV5-6 to TRBJ1-2; the D is unclear. The sample comprised PBMCs. The clonotype originates from a woman in her 40s in good health and CMV-seropositive. As DNA, the CDR3 is TGTGCCAGCAGCTTGGGCGTGAGGGCTGGAGGCTACACCTTC. Protein: CASSLGVRAGGYTF.